This entry lists 5 T cell receptor beta chains sequenced from one sample in a study of T cell changes during pregnancy in multiple sclerosis. The repertoire was sequenced with immunoSEQ multiplex PCR; TCRdb's copy has only in-frame clones and lacks some. The repertoire holds 70,000 to 95,000 clones, approximately 93% seen once, with around 1.7% in the top ten. Sequencing used peripheral blood, obtained after pregnancy. All receptors derive from a female donor in good health, enrolled as a control in a pregnancy study.

The chain recombines TRBV30 with TRBJ1-6; D unclear. The CDR3 length is 13 residues. Germline V lookup: CDR1 GTSNPN, CDR2 SVGIG (reference sequence). The chain's CDR3 is CAFQRERESPLHF. CDR3 DNA sequence: TGTGCATTTCAGAGGGAGAGAGAATCACCCCTCCACTTT.

In its sample, this clone was seen once. J is TRBJ2-1 and V is TRBV27, with 8 bases aligning to TRBD1. CDR3 length: 14 residues. V was clipped by 4 bases and J by 6 bases; unmatched bases: 5. Germline assignment: CDR1 MNHEY and CDR2 SMNVEV (reference sequence). The CDR3 reads CASSSYRGSNEQFF. CDR3 in DNA: TGTGCCAGCAGTTCTTACAGGGGGAGCAATGAGCAGTTCTTC.

This sequence joins TRBV27 and TRBJ2-7, with 11 bases fitting TRBD1. This CDR3 spans 15 amino acids. Germline-derived CDR1 and CDR2 are MNHEY and SMNVEV (reference sequence). After removal of 3 bases from V and 3 bases from J, the junction contained 4 bases not matched to a gene. The CDR3 spells CASSFRDRGFYEQYF. In DNA form, the CDR3 reads TGTGCCAGCAGTTTCCGGGACAGGGGGTTCTACGAGCAGTACTTC.

This chain connects TRBV28 to TRBJ1-3; possible D gene TRBD1, 5 bases. Per the germline V gene, CDR1 is MDHEN and CDR2 is SYDVKM. The CDR3 is 17 residues long. V gave up 2 bases and J gave up 0 bases, with 14 bases separating them. CDR3 coding DNA: TGTGCCAGCAGTTTAAGGGTACAGGAGAACTCTGGAAACACCATATATTTT. This translates into CASSLRVQENSGNTIYF.

This clone occurred once. The DNA of the CDR3 is TGTGCCAGCAGTACCCTAGCGGGAGGGCCTGATGAGCAGTTCTTC. Encoded protein: CASSTLAGGPDEQFF. The chain joins TRBV6-1 to TRBJ2-1, with TRBD2 identical over 12 bases. Germline V gene data show CDR1 as MNHNS and CDR2 as SASEGT. CDR3 length: 15 amino acids. Trimming at V came to 5 bases and at J to 8 bases, leaving 7 bases not matched to a gene.